The source of this T cell receptor beta chain is a study of shared clonotypes between healthy human individuals. Recent acute infections and vaccinations were absent in the healthy HIV-negative adult donors. Memory CD4+ cells were the fraction left after CD45RA+ naive selection. Germline CDR1 reads SGDLS; CDR2 reads YYNGEE. The CDR3 extends over 14 amino acids. V was trimmed by 4 bases and J by 0 bases, leaving 7 bases between them. The protocol was immunoSEQ multiplex PCR, while the TCRdb copy is restricted to in-frame clones and leaves out a portion. Found here are about 340,000 clones, 73% of them singletons; the top ten hold more than 9%.

Sequenced material: memory CD4+ T cells sorted from blood. Subset meaning: CD45RA-negative fraction. This TCR was sampled from a man aged 30 to 45 in good health. V gene TRBV9 combines with J gene TRBJ1-4, with no clear D. CDR3 amino acids: CASSKSTTNEKLFF. The CDR3 DNA is TGTGCCAGCAGCAAGTCAACAACTAATGAAAAACTGTTTTTT.